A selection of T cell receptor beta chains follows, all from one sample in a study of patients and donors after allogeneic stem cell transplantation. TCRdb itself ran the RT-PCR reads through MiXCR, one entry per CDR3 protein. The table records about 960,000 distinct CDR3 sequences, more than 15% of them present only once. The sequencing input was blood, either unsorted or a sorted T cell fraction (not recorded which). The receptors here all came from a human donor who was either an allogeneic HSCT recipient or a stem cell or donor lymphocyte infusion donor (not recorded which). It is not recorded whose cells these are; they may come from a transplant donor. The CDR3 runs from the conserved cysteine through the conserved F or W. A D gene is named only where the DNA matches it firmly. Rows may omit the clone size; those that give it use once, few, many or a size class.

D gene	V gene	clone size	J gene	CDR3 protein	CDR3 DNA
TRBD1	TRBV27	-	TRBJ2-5	CASSLSWGTGEVETQYF	TGTGCCAGCAGTTTATCATGGGGGACAGGGGAGGTAGAGACCCAGTACTTC
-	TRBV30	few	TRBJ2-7	CAWDGTGRVEQYF	TGTGCCTGGGATGGAACAGGGAGGGTCGAGCAGTACTTC
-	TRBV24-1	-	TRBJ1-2	CATSDSTPDYGYTF	TGTGCCACCAGTGATTCGACACCGGACTATGGCTACACCTTC
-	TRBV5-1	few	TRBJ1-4	CASSLEGTKGEKLFF	TGCGCCAGCAGCTTGGAAGGGACCAAGGGGGAAAAACTGTTTTTT
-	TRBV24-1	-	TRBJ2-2	CATSRTGPSGTGELFF	TGTGCCACCAGTAGAACAGGGCCGTCGGGGACCGGGGAGCTGTTTTTT
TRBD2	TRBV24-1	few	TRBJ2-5	CATSDLKTSGSSETQYF	TGTGCCACCAGTGATTTAAAGACTAGCGGGAGCTCCGAGACCCAGTACTTC
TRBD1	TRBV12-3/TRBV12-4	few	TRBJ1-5	CASSPTGVRQPQHF	TGTGCCAGCAGTCCGACAGGGGTTCGGCAGCCCCAGCATTTT
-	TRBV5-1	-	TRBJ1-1	CASSPEGGTAFF	TGCGCCAGCAGCCCGGAAGGGGGTACAGCTTTCTTT
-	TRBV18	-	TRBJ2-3	CASSPLQSAGDTQYF	TGTGCCAGCTCACCACTCCAGTCCGCTGGAGATACGCAGTATTTT
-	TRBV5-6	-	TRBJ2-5	CASSLRQAGETQYF	TGTGCCAGCAGCTTACGACAGGCTGGAGAGACCCAGTACTTC
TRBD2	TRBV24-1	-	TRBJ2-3	CATSDGTRDTQYF	TGTGCCACCAGTGATGGGACTAGGGATACGCAGTATTTT
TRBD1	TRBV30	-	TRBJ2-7	CAWSANRGPYEQYF	TGTGCCTGGAGTGCAAACAGGGGGCCCTACGAGCAGTACTTC
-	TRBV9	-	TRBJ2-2	CASSVIGGTLTGELFF	TGTGCCAGCAGCGTAATTGGGGGTACCCTCACCGGGGAGCTGTTTTTT
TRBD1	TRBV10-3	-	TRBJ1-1	CAITETGGNTEAFF	TGTGCCATCACCGAGACAGGGGGAAACACTGAAGCTTTCTTT
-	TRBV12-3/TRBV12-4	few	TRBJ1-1	CASSLEGREGAFF	TGTGCCAGCAGTTTAGAGGGGAGGGAAGGAGCTTTCTTT
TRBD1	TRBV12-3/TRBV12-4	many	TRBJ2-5	CASSLGQKKETQYF	TGTGCCAGCAGTTTGGGACAGAAAAAAGAGACCCAGTACTTC
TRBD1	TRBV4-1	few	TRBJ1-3	CASSQEGRGGLAGNTIYF	TGCGCCAGCAGCCAAGAAGGGAGAGGGGGCCTCGCTGGAAACACCATATATTTT
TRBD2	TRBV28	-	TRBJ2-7	CASSFSAAGAYEQYF	TGTGCCAGCAGTTTCTCCGCAGCGGGGGCCTACGAGCAGTACTTC
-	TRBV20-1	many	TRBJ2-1	CSARVDGSGRRNEQFF	TGCAGTGCTAGAGTCGACGGGAGTGGACGTCGAAATGAGCAGTTCTTC
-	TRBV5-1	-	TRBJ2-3	CASSSQHRGGVPDTQYF	TGCGCCAGCAGCTCGCAGCACAGGGGGGGGGTTCCGGATACGCAGTATTTT
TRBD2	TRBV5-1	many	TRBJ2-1	CASSLDTSGAGDEQFF	TGCGCCAGCAGCTTGGATACTAGCGGGGCGGGGGATGAGCAGTTCTTC
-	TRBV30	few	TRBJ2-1	CAWSVGGVNEQFF	TGTGCCTGGAGTGTCGGGGGCGTCAATGAGCAGTTCTTC
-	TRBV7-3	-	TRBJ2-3	CASSFPSTDTQYF	TGTGCCAGCAGTTTTCCTAGCACAGATACGCAGTATTTT
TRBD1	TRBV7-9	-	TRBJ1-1	CASSSRKGAAWSEAFF	TGTGCCAGCAGCTCCCGCAAGGGGGCCGCTTGGTCTGAAGCTTTCTTT
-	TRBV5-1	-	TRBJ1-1	CASTSPGGNTEAFF	TGCGCCAGCACCTCTCCGGGGGGGAACACTGAAGCTTTCTTT
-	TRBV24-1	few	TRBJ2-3	CATSDWATTDTQYF	TGTGCCACCAGTGATTGGGCAACTACAGATACGCAGTATTTT
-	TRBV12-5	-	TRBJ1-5	CASGKNPGSGANQPQHF	TGTGCTAGTGGGAAAAACCCCGGGTCAGGGGCCAATCAGCCCCAGCATTTT
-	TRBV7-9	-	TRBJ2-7	CASSLATTGFEQYF	TGTGCCAGCAGCTTAGCCACGACAGGTTTTGAGCAGTACTTC
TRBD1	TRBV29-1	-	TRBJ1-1	CSGTGQGNTEAFF	TGCAGCGGCACAGGACAGGGGAACACTGAAGCTTTCTTT
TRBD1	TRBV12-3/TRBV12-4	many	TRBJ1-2	CASSTRQGGGYTF	TGTGCCAGCAGTACTCGACAGGGTGGTGGCTACACCTTC
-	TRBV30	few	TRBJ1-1	CAWRSRTKGTEAFF	TGTGCCTGGAGGTCCCGGACAAAAGGTACTGAAGCTTTCTTT
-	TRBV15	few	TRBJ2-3	CATSRAKTDTQYF	TGTGCCACCAGCAGAGCGAAGACAGATACGCAGTATTTT
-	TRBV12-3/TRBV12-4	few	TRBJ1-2	CASSPTDSDYGYTF	TGTGCCAGCAGTCCGACGGACAGCGACTATGGCTACACCTTC
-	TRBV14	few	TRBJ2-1	CASSQGSQSYNEQFF	TGTGCCAGCAGCCAAGGTTCACAGTCCTACAATGAGCAGTTCTTC
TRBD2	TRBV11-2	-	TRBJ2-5	CASSPAGLGGETQYF	TGTGCCAGCAGCCCCGCCGGGCTGGGGGGGGAGACCCAGTACTTC
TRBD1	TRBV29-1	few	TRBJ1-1	CSVARKGTGSKAFF	TGCAGCGTTGCGCGAAAAGGGACAGGATCAAAAGCTTTCTTT
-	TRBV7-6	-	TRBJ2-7	CASSPAWAPYEQYF	TGTGCCAGCAGCCCGGCCTGGGCCCCCTACGAGCAGTACTTC
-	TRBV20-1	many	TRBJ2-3	CSARDETLASDELSPDTQYF	TGCAGTGCTAGAGATGAAACTCTCGCTTCAGATGAGTTGAGCCCAGATACGCAGTATTTT
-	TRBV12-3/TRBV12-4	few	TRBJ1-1	CASSLGSFTTEAFF	TGTGCCAGCAGCCTTGGCAGTTTCACCACTGAAGCTTTCTTT
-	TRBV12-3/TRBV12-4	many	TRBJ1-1	CASSLVTGGNMNTEAFF	TGTGCCAGCAGTTTAGTCACAGGAGGGAACATGAACACTGAAGCTTTCTTT
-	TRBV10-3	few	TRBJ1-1	CAISESLPGAGSTEAFF	TGTGCCATCAGTGAGTCTCTTCCCGGGGCGGGGAGCACTGAAGCTTTCTTT
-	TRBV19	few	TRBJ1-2	CASKRGYGYTF	TGTGCCAGTAAAAGGGGCTATGGCTACACCTTC
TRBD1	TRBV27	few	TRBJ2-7	CASSPVRDSSYEQYF	TGTGCCAGCAGCCCAGTCCGGGACAGCTCCTACGAGCAGTACTTC
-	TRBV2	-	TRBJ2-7	CASNRDSGGEQYF	TGTGCCAGCAATCGGGACTCCGGGGGCGAGCAGTACTTC
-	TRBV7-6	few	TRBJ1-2	CASSLADSPLNYGYTF	TGTGCCAGCAGCTTAGCAGACAGTCCACTTAACTATGGCTACACCTTC
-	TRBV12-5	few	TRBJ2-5	CASGFGETQYF	TGTGCTAGTGGTTTTGGGGAGACCCAGTACTTC
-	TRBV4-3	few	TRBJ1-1	CASSQVPNTEAFF	TGCGCCAGCAGCCAAGTACCGAACACTGAAGCTTTCTTT
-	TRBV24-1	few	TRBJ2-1	CATSDQRAYYNEQFF	TGTGCCACCAGTGATCAGCGAGCATATTACAATGAGCAGTTCTTC
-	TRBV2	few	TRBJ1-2	CASSQGGWHGYTF	TGTGCCAGCAGCCAAGGGGGGTGGCATGGCTACACCTTC
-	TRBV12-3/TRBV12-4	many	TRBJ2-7	CASTVGAEQYF	TGTGCCAGCACCGTAGGAGCCGAGCAGTACTTC
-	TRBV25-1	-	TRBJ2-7	CASSESASYEQYF	TGTGCCAGCAGTGAATCTGCCTCCTACGAGCAGTACTTC
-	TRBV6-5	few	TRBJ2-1	CASSYGGLGEQFF	TGTGCCAGCAGTTACGGGGGCTTGGGTGAGCAGTTCTTC
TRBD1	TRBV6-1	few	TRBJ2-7	CAGSGTGATEQYF	TGTGCCGGATCTGGGACAGGGGCCACCGAGCAGTACTTC
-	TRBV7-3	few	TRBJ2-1	CASSPGPRYNEQFF	TGTGCCAGCAGCCCGGGACCGCGTTACAATGAGCAGTTCTTC
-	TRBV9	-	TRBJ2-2	CASSASLQGRNTGELFF	TGTGCCAGCAGCGCCTCGTTGCAGGGGCGGAACACCGGGGAGCTGTTTTTT
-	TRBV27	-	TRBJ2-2	CASSLSYYTGELFF	TGTGCCAGCAGTTTATCCTATTACACCGGGGAGCTGTTTTTT
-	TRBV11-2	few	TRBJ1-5	CASSLGRTFGQPQHF	TGTGCCAGCAGCTTAGGAAGGACCTTCGGGCAGCCCCAGCATTTT
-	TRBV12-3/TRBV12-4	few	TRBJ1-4	CASSFSGRVGDRKLFF	TGTGCCAGCAGTTTTAGTGGAAGGGTTGGTGACCGAAAACTGTTTTTT
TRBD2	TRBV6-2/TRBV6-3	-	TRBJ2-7	CASSYPGTSDEQYF	TGTGCCAGCAGTTATCCCGGGACTAGCGACGAGCAGTACTTC
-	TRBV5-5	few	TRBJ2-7	CASSSPRAPYEQYF	TGTGCCAGCAGCTCACCCCGGGCACCATACGAGCAGTACTTC